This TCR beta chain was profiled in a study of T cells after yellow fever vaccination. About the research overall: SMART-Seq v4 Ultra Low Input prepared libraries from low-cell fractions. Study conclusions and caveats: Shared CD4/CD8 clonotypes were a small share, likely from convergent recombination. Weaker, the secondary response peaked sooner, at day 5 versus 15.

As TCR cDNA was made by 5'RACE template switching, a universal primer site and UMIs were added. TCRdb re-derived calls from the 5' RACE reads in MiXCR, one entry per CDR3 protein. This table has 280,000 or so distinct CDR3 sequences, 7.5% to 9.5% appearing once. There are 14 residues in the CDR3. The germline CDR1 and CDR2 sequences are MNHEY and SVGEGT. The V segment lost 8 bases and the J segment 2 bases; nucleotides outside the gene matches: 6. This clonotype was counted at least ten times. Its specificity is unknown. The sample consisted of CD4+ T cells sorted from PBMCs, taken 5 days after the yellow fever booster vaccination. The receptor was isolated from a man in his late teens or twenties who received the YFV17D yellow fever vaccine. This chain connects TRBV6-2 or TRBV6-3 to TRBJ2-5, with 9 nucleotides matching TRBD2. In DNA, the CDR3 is TGTGCCAGCTCCGCTAGCGGGGTTCAAGAGACCCAGTACTTC. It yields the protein CASSASGVQETQYF.